A single sample is the source of the 12 T cell receptor beta chains below, sequenced in a study of vaccination effects on CD4 cells after COVID-19. CD4+ T cells were isolated after roughly nine days of culture. All participants had two doses of either the BNT162b2 or mRNA-1273 vaccine. These receptors have no identified antigens. The repertoire was sequenced with immunoSEQ multiplex PCR; TCRdb's copy has only in-frame clones and lacks some. Of more than 60,000 clones in the sample, around 74% are singletons; the top ten hold 2% to 2.5%. The source material was CD4+ T cells from PBMCs cultured without peptide, sampled after COVID-19 vaccination. The receptors were gathered from a human donor who received a COVID-19 vaccine.

This clone was observed a single time. CDR3 sequence (DNA): TGTGCCAGCAGTGAAGCCGGGGGACCCTACGAGCAGTACGTC. Its translation: CASSEAGGPYEQYV. The J gene is TRBJ2-7, the V gene TRBV6-1, with a tentative D call TRBD2 (6 bases). Deletions cut 0 bases from V and 2 bases from J, with 8 bases between. The CDR3 contains 14 residues. The germline V gene encodes CDR1 MNHNS and CDR2 SASEGT.

DNA for the CDR3: TGCGCCAGCACCGAGGACAGGGCTCGTGGGGCCAACGTCCTGACTTTC. It specifies CASTEDRARGANVLTF. This rearrangement joins TRBV5-1 to TRBJ2-6; TRBD1 matches at 8 bases. CDR3 length: 16 amino acids. Losses at the gene ends were 6 bases for V and 3 bases for J; bases not matched to a gene: 8. Germline assignment: CDR1 SGHRS and CDR2 YFSETQ.

This clone has just one count. The chain joins TRBV12-3 or TRBV12-4 to TRBJ1-2; D is uncertain. The CDR3 has 12 amino acids. V was cut by 4 bases and J by 7 bases, with 10 bases left in between. As DNA, the CDR3 is TGTGCCAGCAGTTATAACAGCGGTGGCTACACCTTC. This encodes CASSYNSGGYTF.

This chain joins TRBV6-4 and TRBJ2-7; 7 positions agree with TRBD1. This CDR3 spans 11 amino acids. The germline gives CDR1 MRHNA, CDR2 SNTAGT. The V segment lost 6 bases and the J segment 6 bases; nucleotides outside the gene matches: 2. The CDR3 bases are TGTGCCAGCAGGAACAGGGGCGAGCAGTACGTC. This sequence encodes CASRNRGEQYV.

The CDR3 protein is CASQDGSYGYTF. The CDR3 region has the DNA TGTGCCTCACAGGACGGAAGCTATGGCTACACCTTC. This chain connects TRBV10-3 to TRBJ1-2, with D perhaps matching TRBD1 (5 bases). Deletions cut 11 bases from V and 4 bases from J, with 14 bases between. Germline V gives CDR1 ENHRY, CDR2 SYGVKD. The CDR3 extends over 12 amino acids.

The chain employs TRBV15 and TRBJ2-3, with 10 positions matching TRBD2. V gave up 4 bases and J gave up 6 bases; unmatched junction bases: 10. Germline CDR1 and CDR2: LNHNV and YYDKDF (reference sequence). The CDR3 totals 16 residues. The CDR3 coding sequence is TGTGCCACCAGCATCATTAGCGGGGGGCCCGGGGATACGCAGTATTTT. Translating it yields CATSIISGGPGDTQYF.

This clone showed up just a few times. The rearrangement joins TRBV6-2 or TRBV6-3 to TRBJ1-2; D call uncertain. Per germline, CDR1 MNHEY and CDR2 SVGEGT. The CDR3 runs 13 residues. V lost 4 bases to trimming and J lost 2 bases, with 8 bases between them. CDR3 in DNA: TGTGCCAGCAGTTTTGAACCAAACTATGGCTACACCTTC. Its protein is CASSFEPNYGYTF.

The chain recombines TRBV5-1 with TRBJ1-2; maybe TRBD1 (5 bases). This CDR3 has 14 residues. With 1 base removed from V and 7 bases from J, the gap between germline ends came to 14 bases. CDR1 and CDR2 from the germline V gene are SGHRS and YFSETQ. The CDR3, as DNA: TGCGCCAGCAGCTTGAATTCCGGGGCCGCTGGCTACACCTTC. Translating it yields CASSLNSGAAGYTF.

The V gene is TRBV5-1, the J gene TRBJ2-5, with a possible D match to TRBD1 (6 bases). The length of the CDR3 is 13 residues. Deletions cut 1 base from V and 4 bases from J, with 8 bases between. Germline V CDR1 and CDR2: SGHRS, YFSETQ. CDR3 sequence: CASSLQGRETQYF. CDR3 in DNA: TGCGCCAGCAGCTTGCAGGGGCGAGAGACCCAGTACTTC.

The chain uses TRBV7-9 and TRBJ2-4; tentatively, D is TRBD2 (6 bases). Per germline, CDR1 SEHNR and CDR2 FQNEAQ (reference sequence). CDR3 length: 16 residues. V was pared by 1 base and J by 6 bases, with 16 bases between. As DNA, the CDR3 is TGTGCCAGCAGCTTAGAAGTCGGAGGGGCTGGAAACATTCAGTACTTC. This translates into CASSLEVGGAGNIQYF. Full variable domain (rest looked up from reference TRBV7-9 and TRBJ2-4): DTGVSQNPRHKITKRGQNVTFRCDPISEHNRLYWYRQTLGQGPEFLTYFQNEAQLEKSRLLSDRFSAERPKGSFSTLEIQRTEQGDSAMYLCASSLEVGGAGNIQYFGAGTRLSVL.

The rearrangement links TRBV18 to TRBJ2-1; TRBD1 matches at 7 bases. The CDR3 is 13 residues long. Germline CDR1 is KGHSH and CDR2 is LQKENI. The J segment lost 8 bases and the V segment lost 3 bases, leaving 4 bases of the junction unmatched. CDR3: CASSPNRGYEQFF. The DNA of the CDR3 is TGTGCCAGCTCACCGAACAGGGGCTATGAGCAGTTCTTC.

This chain uses TRBV2 with TRBJ1-6; D is uncertain. Per germline, CDR1 SNHLY and CDR2 FYNNEI. V gave up 4 bases and J gave up 0 bases, with 10 bases separating them. This CDR3 has 16 residues. CDR3 DNA sequence: TGTGCCAGCAGTGTCCCCGGGAGCTCCTATAATTCACCCCTCCACTTT. Protein sequence: CASSVPGSSYNSPLHF.